These 20 T cell receptor beta chains were sequenced from one sample in a study of CD8+ T cells in alopecia areata. RNA, once extracted, was reverse transcribed into cDNA for use as the sequencing template. Produced via immunoSEQ multiplex PCR; TCRdb's table is partial and in-frame only. The sample consists of some 210,000 clones, 57% of them appearing once. The input for sequencing was CD4+ T cells sorted from blood, taken at week 0. The source of these receptors is a human donor with alopecia areata.

This clone showed up just a few times. Other DNA sequences in the same sample also yield this CDR3. The chain uses TRBV6-1 and TRBJ2-3; TRBD1 aligns across 7 bases. Germline V gene sequence: CDR1 MNHNS, CDR2 SASEGT. The CDR3 extends over 14 amino acids. The trim removed 5 bases at V and 3 bases at J, leaving 5 bases unmatched. The CDR3 nucleotides read TGTGCCAGCAGTCCGCGACAGGGAACAGATACGCAGTATTTT. Protein: CASSPRQGTDTQYF.

This clone was picked up a small number of times. The chain has TRBV4-1 and TRBJ1-5; D possibly corresponds to TRBD1 (6 bases). The CDR3 is made up of 16 amino acids. Germline CDR1 reads MGHRA; CDR2 reads YSYEKL. Trimming took off 4 bases at V and 3 bases at J, with 16 bases between the two ends. The chain's CDR3 is CASSPRGTGINQPQHF. The CDR3 DNA sequence: TGCGCCAGCAGCCCCAGGGGTACAGGGATCAATCAGCCCCAGCATTTT.

Of note for this clone: A much larger clone differs from this one at a single base, so this may be a read error. In DNA, the CDR3 is TGTGCCAGCAGCTTAGGACAGAACACTGAAGCTTTCTTT. Translating gives CASSLGQNTEAFF. The V call is TRBV11-2, the J call TRBJ1-1; D is ambiguous. This CDR3 has 13 amino acids. Germline CDR1 SGHAT, CDR2 FQNNGV. The V gene lost 1 base and the J gene lost 1 base, with 4 bases spanning the gap.

This clone was seen a few times. This chain joins TRBV5-1 and TRBJ1-1; D is uncertain. Trimming cost V 4 bases and J 2 bases, with 15 bases left between them. CDR1 is SGHRS and CDR2 is YFSETQ in the germline V gene. CDR3 length equals 15 residues. This CDR3 reads CASSEGSVQNTEAFF. The CDR3 region has the DNA TGCGCCAGCAGCGAGGGTTCCGTGCAAAACACTGAAGCTTTCTTT.

The rearrangement joins TRBV7-9 to TRBJ2-3, with unresolved D. CDR1 and CDR2 from the germline V gene are SEHNR and FQNEAQ (reference sequence). CDR3 size: 14 residues. Trimming shortened V by 4 bases and J by 0 bases, and 8 bases separated the two germline ends. In nucleotides, the CDR3 is TGTGCCAGCAGCTCCTTTACAAGCACAGATACGCAGTATTTT. Translated, it gives CASSSFTSTDTQYF.

V gene TRBV6-1 combines with J gene TRBJ1-6, with D possibly matching TRBD1 (6 bases). The V end lost 4 bases, the J end lost 0 bases, and 13 bases lay between the germline ends. Germline CDR1 is MNHNS and CDR2 is SASEGT. The CDR3 is made up of 17 amino acids. DNA for the CDR3: TGTGCCAGCAGTGGTCACAGGGCTAGCTCCTATAATTCACCCCTCCACTTT. Its translation is CASSGHRASSYNSPLHF.

The V call is TRBV4-1, the J call TRBJ2-4; 11 bases align to TRBD2. J was trimmed by 4 bases and V by 0 bases; bases with no gene match: 20. The CDR3 is 22 residues long. The germline gives CDR1 MGHRA, CDR2 YSYEKL. This CDR3 reads CASSQDLLASYRTSGRKNIQYF. CDR3 sequence (DNA): TGCGCCAGCAGCCAAGATCTGTTAGCCAGTTATCGGACTAGCGGGCGAAAAAACATTCAGTACTTC.

The chain recombines TRBV6-1 with TRBJ2-1, with TRBD2 identical over 11 bases. The junction had 5 bases not matched to a gene; V was cut back by 6 bases and J by 4 bases. The germline CDR1 and CDR2 sequences are MNHNS and SASEGT. This CDR3 has 15 residues. The CDR3 is CASSRLAGGYNEQFF. CDR3 nucleotides: TGTGCCAGCAGCCGCTTAGCGGGAGGGTACAATGAGCAGTTCTTC.

This chain connects TRBV9 to TRBJ2-1; D gene unclear. From germline, CDR1 is SGDLS and CDR2 YYNGEE. The CDR3 sequence is 16 residues long. Trimming removed 0 bases from V and 0 bases from J, with 10 bases in between. The CDR3 bases are TGTGCCAGCAGCGTAGATTTGCGGACCTCCTACAATGAGCAGTTCTTC. Protein: CASSVDLRTSYNEQFF.

In this sample, this clone turned up a few times. CDR3 coding DNA: TGCAGCGTTGATAACGGGGCGAACCACGAGCAGTACTTC. Residues: CSVDNGANHEQYF. This chain joins TRBV29-1 and TRBJ2-7; tentatively, D is TRBD1 or TRBD2 (5 bases each). Trimming stripped 3 bases from V and 5 bases from J, with 14 bases between. The CDR3 has 13 amino acids. The V gene's germline CDR1 is SQVTM and CDR2 ANQGSEA.

This clone was counted ten times or more. The rearrangement uses TRBV2 and TRBJ2-7, with 10 bases matching TRBD1. The germline gives CDR1 SNHLY, CDR2 FYNNEI. V trimming: 4 bases; J trimming: 5 bases; junction bases outside the gene matches: 8. The CDR3 length is 15 residues. The CDR3 sequence: CASSGDRGKLHEQYF. In DNA form, the CDR3 reads TGTGCCAGCAGTGGGGACAGGGGAAAACTTCACGAGCAGTACTTC.

V is TRBV30 and J is TRBJ1-1; 7 bases agree with TRBD1. Losses at the gene ends were 3 bases for V and 8 bases for J; bases not matched to a gene: 3. This CDR3 comprises 11 residues. CDR1 and CDR2 (germline): GTSNPN, SVGIG (reference sequence). The CDR3 protein is CAWSGTEEAFF. The CDR3 nucleotides read TGTGCCTGGAGCGGGACAGAAGAAGCTTTCTTT.

The chain links TRBV15 to TRBJ1-5; no clear D gene. V was pared by 5 bases and J by 4 bases, with 9 bases between. The CDR3 extends over 13 amino acids. CDR1 and CDR2 from the germline V gene are LNHNV and YYDKDF (reference sequence). The CDR3 DNA is TGTGCCACCAGCCCAGGCCGAAATCAGCCCCAGCATTTT. The encoded protein is CATSPGRNQPQHF. Full variable domain (outside the CDR3, taken from reference TRBV15 and TRBJ1-5): DAMVIQNPRYQVTQFGKPVTLSCSQTLNHNVMYWYQQKSSQAPKLLFHYYDKDFNNEADTPDNFQSRRPNTSFCFLDIRSPGLGDTAMYLCATSPGRNQPQHFGDGTRLSIL.

This sequence joins TRBV6-5 and TRBJ1-2, with 7 bases lining up with TRBD1. Germline CDR1 MNHEY, CDR2 SVGAGI. Losses at the gene ends were 5 bases for V and 0 bases for J; bases not matched to a gene: 6. CDR3 length: 15 amino acids. The CDR3 nucleotides are TGTGCCAGCAGTGCAACCGGGACAGCTAACTATGGCTACACCTTC. It yields the protein CASSATGTANYGYTF.

The genes are TRBV6-5 and TRBJ1-2; the D is unclear. Germline V lookup: CDR1 MNHEY, CDR2 SVGAGI. V dropped 0 bases and J dropped 7 bases, with 12 bases sitting between them. This CDR3 has 14 residues. The CDR3 DNA reads as TGTGCCAGCAGTTACTCAGCCAGGATTGGTGGCTACACCTTC. Translation gives CASSYSARIGGYTF.

The rearrangement links TRBV6-5 to TRBJ2-7; D is unresolved. Germline V lookup: CDR1 MNHEY, CDR2 SVGAGI. The CDR3 is made up of 12 amino acids. Deletions cut 8 bases from V and 2 bases from J, with 10 bases between. CDR3: CASLYPAYEQYF. The CDR3 nucleotides read TGTGCCAGCTTATACCCAGCCTACGAGCAGTACTTC.

J is TRBJ2-3 and V is TRBV5-1; TRBD2 might be the D (6 bases). Germline V gene lookup returns CDR1 SGHRS and CDR2 YFSETQ. V was trimmed by 4 bases and J by 4 bases, leaving 16 bases between them. The CDR3 has 15 amino acids. CDR3 sequence (DNA): TGCGCCAGCAGCCCGGCGGAGGGGAAGGCAGATACGCAGTATTTT. Translating it yields CASSPAEGKADTQYF. Using reference TRBV5-1 and TRBJ2-3 for the parts outside the CDR3, the full variable domain is KAGVTQTPRYLIKTRGQQVTLSCSPISGHRSVSWYQQTPGQGLQFLFEYFSETQRNKGNFPGRFSGRQFSNSRSEMNVSTLELGDSALYLCASSPAEGKADTQYFGPGTRLTVL.

This rearrangement joins TRBV11-2 to TRBJ1-1, with D perhaps TRBD1 (5 bases). The V end was cut by 5 bases, the J end by 0 bases, with 19 bases between. The CDR3 covers 17 residues. Germline-derived CDR1 and CDR2 are SGHAT and FQNNGV. CDR3 nucleotides: TGTGCCAGCAGCGCGGGACTCCGATCCGGCGTGAACACTGAAGCTTTCTTT. It is translated as CASSAGLRSGVNTEAFF.

The chain employs TRBV6-5 and TRBJ1-5; D not resolved. Germline V lookup: CDR1 MNHEY, CDR2 SVGAGI. This CDR3 comprises 15 residues. Trimming took off 3 bases at V and 1 base at J, with 10 bases between the two ends. The CDR3 sequence is CASSYYVGSNQPQHF. CDR3 in DNA: TGTGCCAGCAGTTATTATGTAGGAAGCAATCAGCCCCAGCATTTT.

This clone was seen more than once but under ten times. J is TRBJ2-7 and V is TRBV15; 10 bases agree with TRBD2. After removal of 4 bases from V and 7 bases from J, the junction contained 7 bases not matched to a gene. Germline CDR1 and CDR2: LNHNV and YYDKDF (reference sequence). There are 14 residues in the CDR3. The CDR3 region is CATSISSGSMEQYF. CDR3 coding DNA: TGTGCCACCAGCATATCTAGCGGGAGTATGGAGCAGTACTTC. Full variable domain (rest looked up from reference TRBV15 and TRBJ2-7): DAMVIQNPRYQVTQFGKPVTLSCSQTLNHNVMYWYQQKSSQAPKLLFHYYDKDFNNEADTPDNFQSRRPNTSFCFLDIRSPGLGDTAMYLCATSISSGSMEQYFGPGTRLTVT.